This T cell receptor (beta chain) was retrieved from a study of cytomegalovirus exposure and HLA in healthy donors. Looking at the study overall: T cells numbering approximately 170 million yielded 100 million to 120 million unique TCR beta sequences in an earlier analysis. In an early release, HLA-typed donors contributed 77 million or so unique TCR sequences. Study-wide points: When analyzed later, the rates of TCR association showed variation by HLA locus, with DRB1 the most and HLA-C the fewest. The majority of CMV-associated TCR beta chains were reported as apparently HLA-restricted in a later analysis.

It was with 60 Vbeta and 13 Jbeta primers that the PCR ran. TCRdb keeps only in-frame clones here, not all; method: immunoSEQ multiplex PCR. The listing records 40,000 or so clones. A note on this clone: Its target is not known.

Sequencing was carried out using PBMCs. This clonotype originated in a male donor in good health and CMV-seronegative.

CDR3: CASNKPGTRHARGLTGELFF. CDR3 nucleotides: TGTGCCAGCAATAAACCCGGGACTAGACACGCGCGTGGGTTAACCGGGGAGCTGTTTTTT. The chain is built from TRBV28 and TRBJ2-2, with 8 bases identical to TRBD2. V shed 7 bases and J 5 bases; nucleotides not matched to a gene: 24. Per the germline V gene, CDR1 is MDHEN and CDR2 is SYDVKM. The CDR3 consists of 20 residues.